The rows below give T cell receptor beta chains drawn from one sample of a study of vaccination effects on CD4 cells after COVID-19. No antigens are known for them. Data came from immunoSEQ multiplex PCR; TCRdb stores just in-frame clones and leaves some out. The table lists about 45,000 clones, around 70% of them singletons. The starting material was CD4+ T cells from PBMCs cultured without peptide, obtained after COVID-19 vaccination. The receptor set was obtained from a human donor who received a COVID-19 vaccine. Each CDR3 is given with its conserved first and last residue. Fields, in order: J gene, D gene, clone size, V gene, CDR3 DNA, CDR3 protein. The D gene is left open where the match is weak. Clone size appears in some rows only: once, few, many, or a class for an expanded clone.

TRBJ2-4	-	once	TRBV10-1	TGCGCCAGCAGTGCGGGACCTACCCGGGACTCAGCCAAAAACATTCAGTACTTC	CASSAGPTRDSAKNIQYF
TRBJ1-6	-	few	TRBV5-1	TGCGCCAGCAGCTTGGCCCAGGTTGAAAATTCACCCCTCCACTTT	CASSLAQVENSPLHF
TRBJ1-1	-	once	TRBV6-5	TGTGCCAGCACCCCGGGGGGGGGTGTCGATGAAGCTTTCTTT	CASTPGGGVDEAFF
TRBJ2-3	TRBD2	-	TRBV14	TGTGCCAGCAGCCACCTCGCGGGGGGGCTCACAGATACGCAGTATTTT	CASSHLAGGLTDTQYF
TRBJ1-2	TRBD1	once	TRBV27	TGTGCCAGCAGTTTAGAGGGACAGGGGCTTGGCTACACCTTC	CASSLEGQGLGYTF
TRBJ2-4	-	-	TRBV19	TGTGCCAGTAGTATCCCGTTACTAGCCAAAAACATTCAGTACTTC	CASSIPLLAKNIQYF
TRBJ2-5	TRBD2	-	TRBV5-1	TGCGCCAGCAGCGTGACTAGCGGAGGAGAGGAGACCCAGTACTTC	CASSVTSGGEETQYF
TRBJ1-6	-	-	TRBV6-5	TGTGCCAGCAGTTTGGGGGGGAATAATTCACCCCTCCACTTT	CASSLGGNNSPLHF
TRBJ1-1	-	-	TRBV27	TGTGCCAGCAGTCCCGGCTTTTGGACTGAAGCTTTCTTT	CASSPGFWTEAFF
TRBJ2-5	TRBD1	-	TRBV6-4	TGTGCCAGCACCGGGACAGGGGGCACTTTCCAAGAGACCCAGTACTTC	CASTGTGGTFQETQYF
TRBJ2-3	TRBD2	-	TRBV7-9	TGTGCCAGCAGCTTAGCGCTTTGGGTAGCGGGGGGCACAGATACGCAGTATTTT	CASSLALWVAGGTDTQYF
TRBJ2-7	TRBD2	-	TRBV2	TGTGCCAGCAGTGAACTAGCGGGCGGACTCTACGAGCAGTACTTC	CASSELAGGLYEQYF
TRBJ2-5	-	-	TRBV3-1/TRBV3-2	TGTGCCAGCAGCCAAGTTCGGGAGACCCAGTACTTC	CASSQVRETQYF
TRBJ2-3	TRBD1	-	TRBV6-5	TGTGCCAGCAGTTACTACGGACAGGGGTGGACAGATACGCAGTATTTT	CASSYYGQGWTDTQYF
TRBJ2-5	-	-	TRBV6-5	TGTGCCAGCAGTCCGACTTTGCAAGAGACCCAGTACTTC	CASSPTLQETQYF
TRBJ1-1	-	few	TRBV5-8	TGTGCCAGCTCCTTGCGGGCGGACAGAATGAACACTGAAGCTTTCTTT	CASSLRADRMNTEAFF
TRBJ1-1	-	few	TRBV12-3/TRBV12-4	TGTGCCAGCGCCGGGACGGCGAACACTGAAGCTTTCTTT	CASAGTANTEAFF
TRBJ2-7	-	-	TRBV6-5	TGTGCCAGCGGGGTTACAGGATACGAGCAGTACTTC	CASGVTGYEQYF
TRBJ1-1	TRBD1	few	TRBV5-1	TGCGCCAGCAGTGGACAGGGAGGCGTAAACACTGAAGCTTTCTTT	CASSGQGGVNTEAFF
TRBJ1-4	TRBD1	-	TRBV6-5	TGTGCCAGCAGTCCAAGCCGGACAGGGTGGAAAAAACTGTTTTTT	CASSPSRTGWKKLFF
TRBJ1-4	-	-	TRBV4-2	TGTGCCAGCAGCCGAACGGGGGGGGTTACAACTAATGAAAAACTGTTTTTT	CASSRTGGVTTNEKLFF
TRBJ1-1	TRBD1	-	TRBV29-1	TGCAGCGCGAACCCAGGGGGCACTGAAGCTTTCTTT	CSANPGGTEAFF
TRBJ1-1	-	-	TRBV5-1	TGCGCCAGCAGCTTGCCAGGGTTAGCTGAAGCTTTCTTT	CASSLPGLAEAFF
TRBJ2-3	-	-	TRBV19	TGTGCCAGTAGTACTACCTACAGGGTATCCACAGATACGCAGTATTTT	CASSTTYRVSTDTQYF
TRBJ1-1	-	-	TRBV5-6	TGTGCCAGCAGCGACGCGAAACAGGGAACCTTTGAAGCTTTCTTT	CASSDAKQGTFEAFF
TRBJ2-7	-	once	TRBV6-5	TGTGCCAGCAGTTACTCGAGGGCTGACGTCTACGAGCAGTACTTC	CASSYSRADVYEQYF
TRBJ2-5	-	-	TRBV10-2	TGCGCCAGCAGGAGATCCAGGGGCCCTTCCCAAGAGACCCAGTACTTC	CASRRSRGPSQETQYF
TRBJ1-1	-	few	TRBV20-1	TGCAGTGCTAGTCGGGGACGGGTGAACACTGAAGCTTTCTTT	CSASRGRVNTEAFF
TRBJ2-2	TRBD1	-	TRBV19	TGTGCCAGTAGGGCTCTGGACAGGGGATTGTTAGCCGGGGAGCTGTTTTTT	CASRALDRGLLAGELFF
TRBJ2-5	TRBD1	-	TRBV5-1	TGCGCCAGCAGCTTGGTAGGACAGGGGCAAGAGACCCAGTACTTC	CASSLVGQGQETQYF
TRBJ2-6	-	-	TRBV5-1	TGCGCCAGCAGCAAGGACGGGACCTCTGGGGCCAACGTCCTGACTTTC	CASSKDGTSGANVLTF
TRBJ1-5	-	-	TRBV7-6	TGTGCCAGCAGCTTAGCGCCAACACGGCAAAATCAGCCCCAGCATTTT	CASSLAPTRQNQPQHF